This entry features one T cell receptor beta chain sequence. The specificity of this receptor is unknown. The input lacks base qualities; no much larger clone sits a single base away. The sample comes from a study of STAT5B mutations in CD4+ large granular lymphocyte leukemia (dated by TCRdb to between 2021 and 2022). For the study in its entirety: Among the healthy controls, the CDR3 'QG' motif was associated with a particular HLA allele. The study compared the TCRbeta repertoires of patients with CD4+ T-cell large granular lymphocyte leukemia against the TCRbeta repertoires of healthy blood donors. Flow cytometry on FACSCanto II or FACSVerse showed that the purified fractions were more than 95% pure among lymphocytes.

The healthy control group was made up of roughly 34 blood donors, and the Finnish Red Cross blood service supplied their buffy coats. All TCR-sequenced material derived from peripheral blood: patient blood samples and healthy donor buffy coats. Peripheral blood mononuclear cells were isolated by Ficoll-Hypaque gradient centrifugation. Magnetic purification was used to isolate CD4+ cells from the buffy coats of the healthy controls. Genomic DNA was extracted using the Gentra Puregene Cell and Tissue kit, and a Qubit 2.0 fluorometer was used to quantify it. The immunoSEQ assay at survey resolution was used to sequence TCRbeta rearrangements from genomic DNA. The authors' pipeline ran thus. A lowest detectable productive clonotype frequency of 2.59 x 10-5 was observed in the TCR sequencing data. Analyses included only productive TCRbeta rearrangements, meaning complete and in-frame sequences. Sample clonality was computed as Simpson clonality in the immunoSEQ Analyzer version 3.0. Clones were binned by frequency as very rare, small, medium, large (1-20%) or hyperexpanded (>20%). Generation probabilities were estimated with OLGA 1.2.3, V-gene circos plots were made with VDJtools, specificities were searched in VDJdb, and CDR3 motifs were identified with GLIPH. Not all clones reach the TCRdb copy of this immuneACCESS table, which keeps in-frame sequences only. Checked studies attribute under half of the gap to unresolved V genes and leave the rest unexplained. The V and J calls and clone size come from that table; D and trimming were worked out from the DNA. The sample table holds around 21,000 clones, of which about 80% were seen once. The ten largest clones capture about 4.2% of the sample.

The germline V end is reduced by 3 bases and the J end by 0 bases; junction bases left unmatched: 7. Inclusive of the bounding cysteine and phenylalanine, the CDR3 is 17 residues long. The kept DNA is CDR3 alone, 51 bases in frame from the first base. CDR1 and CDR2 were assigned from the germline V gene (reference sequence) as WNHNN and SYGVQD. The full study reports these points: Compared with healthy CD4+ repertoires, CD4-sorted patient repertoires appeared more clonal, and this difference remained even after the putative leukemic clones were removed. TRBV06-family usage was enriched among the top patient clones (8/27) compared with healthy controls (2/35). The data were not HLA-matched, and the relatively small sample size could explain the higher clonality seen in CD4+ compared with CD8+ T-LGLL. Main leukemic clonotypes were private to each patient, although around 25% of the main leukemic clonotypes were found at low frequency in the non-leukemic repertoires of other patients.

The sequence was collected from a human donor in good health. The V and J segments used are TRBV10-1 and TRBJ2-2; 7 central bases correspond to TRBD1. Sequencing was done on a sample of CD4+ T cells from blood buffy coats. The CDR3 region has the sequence CASSEARQGPNTGELFF. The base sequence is TGCGCCAGCAGTGAAGCCCGACAGGGTCCGAACACCGGGGAGCTGTTTTTT.